What follows describes a single TCR beta chain. What it recognizes is unknown. TCRdb's table, derived via immunoSEQ multiplex PCR, lists solely in-frame clones and lacks some. The sample includes about 240,000 clones, 70% to 90% of them seen just once. This record comes from a study of Ad26.COV2.S vaccination and SARS-CoV-2 variants. Overall study context: Donor was in the COV1001 Ad26.COV2.S trial arm.

Study outcomes and limitations: It was reported that spike-specific CD8+ and CD4+ T cell responses were substantially broad after vaccination. Non-spike TCR breadth did not differ much between vaccine and placebo recipients.

Treatment here: around 19 received Ad26.COV2.S at low or high dose, single or two shots; 5 received placebo; per-sample allocation not given. The samples were gathered on day 63 after the first injection of vaccine or placebo. Wuhan-strain spike was delivered by a replication-incompetent Ad26 vector. The CDR3 is 17 residues long. The sequence was collected from a person aged 18-65 years who received the Ad26.COV2.S COVID-19 vaccine or a placebo. Sequenced material: peripheral blood, taken in a trial of Ad26.COV2.S vaccine versus placebo. The chain combines TRBV21-1 with TRBJ1-4. TRBV21-1 is annotated as a pseudogene. The CDR3 nucleotides are TGTGCCAGCAGCATGGAGGGCAGGGCGGAGGGCAATGAAAAACTGTTTTTT. As protein: CASSMEGRAEGNEKLFF.